Below are 23 T cell receptor beta chains sequenced from a single sample in a study of blood T cell repertoires in COVID-19. Some clones are missing from TCRdb's copy, which holds only in-frame ones; the method was immunoSEQ multiplex PCR. This sample has some 360,000 clones; more than 70% occur once, and the top ten carry around 3.9%. Sequenced material: peripheral blood. The source of these receptors is a woman aged 55 to 70 with COVID-19, enrolled during active disease.

The genes are TRBV5-1 and TRBJ2-1, with 7 bases lining up with TRBD1. Germline V gene data show CDR1 as SGHRS and CDR2 as YFSETQ. This CDR3 comprises 16 residues. Trimming at V came to 2 bases and at J to 3 bases, leaving 8 bases not matched to a gene. CDR3 loop: CASSLTTGMGYNEQFF. The CDR3 bases are TGCGCCAGCAGCTTAACGACAGGGATGGGCTACAATGAGCAGTTCTTC.

This clone was detected only once. J is TRBJ1-1 and V is TRBV12-3 or TRBV12-4; D gene uncertain. The CDR3 length is 13 residues. V gave up 4 bases and J gave up 6 bases, with 12 bases separating them. The CDR3 nucleotides read TGTGCCAGCAGTTCCGCCAGGATGCCTGAAGCTTTCTTT. Translated: CASSSARMPEAFF.

The chain carries TRBV6-5 and TRBJ1-3; D is possibly TRBD1 (5 bases). The germline V and J ends were trimmed by 2 bases and 2 bases, with 13 bases remaining between them. In germline, CDR1 is MNHEY, CDR2 SVGAGI. The CDR3 totals 16 residues. The CDR3 nucleotides are TGTGCCAGCAGTTACCGCCGGGACTCTCCTGGAAACACCATATATTTT. Translating gives CASSYRRDSPGNTIYF.

This chain connects TRBV6-5 to TRBJ2-7; TRBD1 aligns across 8 bases. Germline values: CDR1 MNHEY, CDR2 SVGAGI. The CDR3 runs to 14 residues. J was trimmed by 5 bases and V by 4 bases; bases with no gene match: 7. CDR3 coding DNA: TGTGCCAGCAGTTTCGACAGGGGTAGCAACGAGCAGTACTTC. As protein: CASSFDRGSNEQYF.

About this clone: The sample holds other DNA sequences that translate to the same CDR3. The CDR3 is CASSLSGTGYNEQFF. DNA for the CDR3: TGCGCCAGCAGCTTGAGTGGGACAGGGTACAATGAGCAGTTCTTC. The V and J genes are TRBV5-1 and TRBJ2-1; the match to TRBD1 covers 9 bases. From germline, CDR1 is SGHRS and CDR2 YFSETQ. V lost 1 base and J lost 4; bases outside the gene matches: 3. The CDR3 runs 15 residues.

The chain is built from TRBV5-1 and TRBJ1-2; D is unclear. Looked up from germline, CDR1 is SGHRS and CDR2 is YFSETQ. This CDR3 has 12 residues. Between the trimmed V and J ends, which lost 0 bases and 8 bases, there was a span of 8 bases. CDR3 in amino acids: CASSLDLEGYTF. The CDR3 DNA follows: TGCGCCAGCAGCTTGGACCTTGAGGGCTACACCTTC.

The chain joins TRBV24-1 to TRBJ1-4; possibly TRBD1 for D (6 bases). Germline values: CDR1 KGHDR, CDR2 SFDVKD. V lost 3 bases to trimming and J lost 5 bases, with 9 bases between them. The CDR3 runs to 14 residues. The CDR3 loop reads CATSDPGTNEKLFF. CDR3 DNA sequence: TGTGCCACCAGTGATCCGGGGACAAATGAAAAACTGTTTTTT.

The chain has TRBV6-6 and TRBJ1-1; 7 nucleotides align to TRBD1. This CDR3 contains 13 residues. The germline V gene encodes CDR1 MNHNY and CDR2 SVGAGI (reference sequence). The V gene end was trimmed by 6 bases and the J gene end by 9 bases; junction bases not matched to a gene: 10. CDR3 region: CASRGDGTAKAFF. In DNA, the CDR3 is TGTGCCAGCAGAGGCGATGGGACAGCGAAAGCTTTCTTT.

The chain couples TRBV9 to TRBJ2-3; no firm D call. The V and J ends lost 0 bases and 2 bases respectively, with 7 bases between them. CDR3 length: 14 amino acids. The germline CDR1 and CDR2 sequences are SGDLS and YYNGEE. CDR3 nucleotide sequence: TGTGCCAGCAGCGTAGATCTAGTCACAGATACGCAGTATTTT. Its translation is CASSVDLVTDTQYF.

The chain joins TRBV4-1 to TRBJ2-7; the D gene is possibly TRBD1 (6 bases). Trimming removed 1 base from V and 3 bases from J, with 16 bases in between. The V gene's germline CDR1 is MGHRA and CDR2 YSYEKL. CDR3 length: 16 amino acids. The CDR3 is CASSQVGGQRRYEQYF. CDR3 bases: TGCGCCAGCAGCCAAGTCGGAGGACAGCGTCGCTACGAGCAGTACTTC.

The genes are TRBV20-1 and TRBJ1-1, with no clear D. The CDR3 runs 11 residues. From germline, CDR1 is DFQATT and CDR2 SNEGSKA (reference sequence). V gave up 8 bases and J gave up 5 bases, with 12 bases separating them. The CDR3 nucleotides read TGCAGTCCGGGAGTTCGAACTGAAGCTTTCTTT. Translated, it gives CSPGVRTEAFF.

The chain combines TRBV15 with TRBJ1-5; possible D gene TRBD1, 6 bases. Germline V gene lookup returns CDR1 LNHNV and CDR2 YYDKDF (reference sequence). The ends were cut back, 3 bases at V and 6 bases at J, with 9 bases in the middle. The CDR3 consists of 13 residues. CDR3 nucleotides: TGTGCCACCAGCAGTTCGGACAGTCAGCCCCAGCATTTT. The encoded protein is CATSSSDSQPQHF.

Written as DNA, the CDR3 is TGTGCCAGCAGTCGTAGGGGACAGGGAACCTACGAGCAGTACTTC. As protein: CASSRRGQGTYEQYF. The chain has TRBV28 and TRBJ2-7, with 9 bases fitting TRBD1. The length of the CDR3 is 15 residues. The V gene's germline CDR1 is MDHEN and CDR2 SYDVKM. The V gene end was trimmed by 5 bases and the J gene end by 2 bases; junction bases not matched to a gene: 7.

CDR3: CASSFGLVQSTGELFF. CDR3 bases: TGTGCCAGCAGCTTTGGACTAGTTCAAAGTACCGGGGAGCTGTTTTTT. The chain carries TRBV7-9 and TRBJ2-2, with TRBD2 matching 7 bases. J gave up 5 bases and V 3 bases, and 9 bases lay outside the gene matches. From germline, CDR1 is SEHNR and CDR2 FQNEAQ (reference sequence). The CDR3 totals 16 residues.

This clone is a singleton in its sample. The V call is TRBV2, the J call TRBJ2-1; D possibly corresponds to TRBD1 (6 bases). There are 12 residues in the CDR3. Per germline, CDR1 SNHLY and CDR2 FYNNEI. Trimming removed 5 bases from V and 7 bases from J, with 9 bases in between. The CDR3 region has the DNA TGTGCCAGCAGTCCACAGGGAAATGAGCAGTTCTTC. This gives the protein CASSPQGNEQFF.

The gene calls are TRBV5-1 and TRBJ1-4; 8 nucleotides agree with TRBD1. The CDR3 extends over 14 amino acids. The junction had 5 bases not matched to a gene; V was cut back by 4 bases and J by 6 bases. CDR1 and CDR2 from the germline V gene are SGHRS and YFSETQ. CDR3 nucleotide sequence: TGCGCCAGCAGCCCAGGGGGCGCGCATGAAAAACTGTTTTTT. Translating gives CASSPGGAHEKLFF.

The V and J genes are TRBV10-2 and TRBJ1-1, with D maybe TRBD1 (6 bases). The CDR3 runs 12 residues. Germline V gene data show CDR1 as WSHSY and CDR2 as SAAADI. Trimming took 5 bases from V and 4 from J, leaving 8 bases between them. CDR3 DNA sequence: TGCGCCAGCAGTCGGACAGCCACTGAAGCTTTCTTT. Translating it yields CASSRTATEAFF.

The CDR3 loop is CASSLGQGALNEQFF. The DNA for the CDR3 is TGTGCCAGCTCTCTCGGACAGGGGGCGCTGAATGAGCAGTTCTTC. This rearrangement joins TRBV18 to TRBJ2-1, with 11 bases that match TRBD1. Germline V gene data show CDR1 as KGHSH and CDR2 as LQKENI. The CDR3 sequence is 15 residues long. Trimming cost V 6 bases and J 7 bases; bases outside gene matches: 8.

The chain combines TRBV28 with TRBJ1-1, with unresolved D. This CDR3 comprises 13 residues. Germline V gene lookup returns CDR1 MDHEN and CDR2 SYDVKM. The ends were cut back, 4 bases at V and 1 base at J, with 7 bases in the middle. CDR3: CASSWRENTEAFF. The CDR3 coding sequence is TGTGCCAGCAGTTGGCGGGAGAACACTGAAGCTTTCTTT.

The J gene is TRBJ1-6, the V gene TRBV7-2; the D is unclear. The CDR3 length is 14 residues. CDR1 and CDR2 (germline): SGHTA, FQGNSA. V lost 1 base to trimming and J lost 7 bases, with 8 bases between them. The CDR3 DNA sequence: TGTGCCAGCAGCTTAGAGGGAGGAAATTCACCCCTCCACTTT. Amino acid sequence: CASSLEGGNSPLHF.

The J gene is TRBJ2-3, the V gene TRBV14; D is possibly TRBD1 (7 bases). Germline V lookup: CDR1 SGHDN, CDR2 FVKESK. Trimming shortened V by 1 base and J by 5 bases, and 10 bases separated the two germline ends. CDR3 length equals 14 residues. The CDR3 nucleotides are TGTGCCAGCAGCCAAGGACAGGGAGGAGATACGCAGTATTTT. Amino acids: CASSQGQGGDTQYF.

This clone came up once. CDR3 in amino acids: CASSQVNGGMYEQFF. In DNA form, the CDR3 reads TGTGCCAGCAGCCAAGTAAACGGGGGGATGTATGAGCAGTTCTTC. The rearrangement links TRBV3-1 (or the pseudogene TRBV3-2) to TRBJ2-1, with 7 bases aligning to TRBD2. The length of the CDR3 is 15 residues. Germline values: CDR1 LGHDT, CDR2 YNNKEL (reference sequence). After removal of 1 base from V and 8 bases from J, the junction contained 8 bases not matched to a gene.

As to this clone: Other DNA sequences within the sample encode an identical CDR3. This chain links TRBV5-1 with TRBJ1-3; 8 bases agree with TRBD1. CDR1 is SGHRS and CDR2 is YFSETQ in the germline V gene. J gave up 2 bases and V 4 bases, and 2 bases lay outside the gene matches. The CDR3 runs to 14 residues. The CDR3 reads CASSLGQAGNTIYF. The CDR3 nucleotides are TGCGCCAGCAGCCTGGGACAGGCTGGAAACACCATATATTTT.